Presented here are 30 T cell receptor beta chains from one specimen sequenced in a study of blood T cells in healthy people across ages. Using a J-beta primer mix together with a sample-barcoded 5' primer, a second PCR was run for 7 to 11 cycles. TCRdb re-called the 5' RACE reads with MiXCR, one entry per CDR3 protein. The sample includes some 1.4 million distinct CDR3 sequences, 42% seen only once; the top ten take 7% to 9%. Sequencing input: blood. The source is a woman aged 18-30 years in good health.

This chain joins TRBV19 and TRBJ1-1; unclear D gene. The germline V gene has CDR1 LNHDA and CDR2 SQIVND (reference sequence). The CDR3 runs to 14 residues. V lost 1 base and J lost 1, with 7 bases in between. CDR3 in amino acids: CASSIGQKNTEAFF. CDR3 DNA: TGTGCCAGTAGTATAGGACAAAAGAACACTGAAGCTTTCTTT.

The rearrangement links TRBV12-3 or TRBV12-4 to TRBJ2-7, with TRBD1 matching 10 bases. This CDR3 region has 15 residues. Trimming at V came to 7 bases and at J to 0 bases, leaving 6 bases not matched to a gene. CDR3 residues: CASKGTGDPSYEQYF. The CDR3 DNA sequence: TGTGCCAGCAAAGGGACAGGGGACCCCTCCTACGAGCAGTACTTC.

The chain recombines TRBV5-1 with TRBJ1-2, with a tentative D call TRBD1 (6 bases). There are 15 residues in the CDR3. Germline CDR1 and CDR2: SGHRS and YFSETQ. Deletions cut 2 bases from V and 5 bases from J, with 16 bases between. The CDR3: CASSLSWGQEYGYTF. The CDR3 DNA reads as TGCGCCAGCAGCTTATCTTGGGGGCAAGAATATGGCTACACCTTC.

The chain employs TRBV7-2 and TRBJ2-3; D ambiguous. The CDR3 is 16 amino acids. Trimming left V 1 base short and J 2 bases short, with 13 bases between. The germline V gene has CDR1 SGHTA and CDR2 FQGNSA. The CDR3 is CASSLVGRFPTDTQYF. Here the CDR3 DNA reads TGTGCCAGCAGCTTAGTGGGCAGGTTTCCCACAGATACGCAGTATTTT. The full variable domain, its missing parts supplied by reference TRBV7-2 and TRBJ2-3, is GAGVSQSPSNKVTEKGKDVELRCDPISGHTALYWYRQSLGQGLEFLIYFQGNSAPDKSGLPSDRFSAERTGGSVSTLTIQRTQQEDSAVYLCASSLVGRFPTDTQYFGPGTRLTVL.

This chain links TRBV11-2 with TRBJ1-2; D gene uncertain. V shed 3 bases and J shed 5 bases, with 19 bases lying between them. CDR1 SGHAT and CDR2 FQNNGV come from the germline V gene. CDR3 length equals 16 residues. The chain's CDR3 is CASSFSFLDGPYGYTF. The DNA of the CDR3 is TGTGCCAGCAGCTTCTCGTTCCTTGACGGACCTTATGGCTACACCTTC.

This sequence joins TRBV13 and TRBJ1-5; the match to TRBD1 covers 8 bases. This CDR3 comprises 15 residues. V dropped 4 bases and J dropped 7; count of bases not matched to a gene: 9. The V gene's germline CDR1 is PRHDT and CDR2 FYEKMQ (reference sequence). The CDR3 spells CASSSAQGALQPQHF. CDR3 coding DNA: TGTGCCAGCAGCTCAGCCCAGGGGGCTCTGCAGCCCCAGCATTTT.

The CDR3 DNA reads as TGTGCCAGCAGTACCGACGCAACTTATGGGGGACGGGTCTCACCCCTCCACTTT. It translates to CASSTDATYGGRVSPLHF. The rearrangement uses TRBV6-2 or TRBV6-3 and TRBJ1-6, with D perhaps matching TRBD1 (5 bases). CDR1 and CDR2 from the germline V gene are MNHEY and SVGEGT. Trimming stripped 5 bases from V and 10 bases from J, with 27 bases between. The CDR3 runs to 18 residues.

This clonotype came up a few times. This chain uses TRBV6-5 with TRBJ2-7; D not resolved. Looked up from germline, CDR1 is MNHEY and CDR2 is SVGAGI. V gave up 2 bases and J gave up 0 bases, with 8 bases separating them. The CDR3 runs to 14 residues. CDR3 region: CASSYGRSSYEQYF. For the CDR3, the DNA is TGTGCCAGCAGTTACGGCAGGAGCTCCTACGAGCAGTACTTC.

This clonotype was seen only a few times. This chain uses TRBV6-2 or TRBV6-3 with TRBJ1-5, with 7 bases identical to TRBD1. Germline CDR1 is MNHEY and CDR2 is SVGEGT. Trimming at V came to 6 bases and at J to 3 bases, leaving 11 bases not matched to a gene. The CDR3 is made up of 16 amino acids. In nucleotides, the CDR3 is TGTGCCAGCAGCCGTCTTACAGGGGCAATCAATCAGCCCCAGCATTTT. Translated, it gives CASSRLTGAINQPQHF.

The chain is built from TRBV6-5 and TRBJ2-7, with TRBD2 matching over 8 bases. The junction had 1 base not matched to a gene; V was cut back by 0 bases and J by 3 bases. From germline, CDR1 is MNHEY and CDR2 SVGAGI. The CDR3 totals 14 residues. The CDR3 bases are TGTGCCAGCAGTTACTCGGGACTAGTCTACGAGCAGTACTTC. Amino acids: CASSYSGLVYEQYF.

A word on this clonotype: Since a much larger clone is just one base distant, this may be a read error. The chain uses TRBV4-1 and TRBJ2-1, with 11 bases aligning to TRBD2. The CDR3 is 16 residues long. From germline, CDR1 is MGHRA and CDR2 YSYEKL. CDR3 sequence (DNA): TGCGTCAGCAGCCGACGTCCTATAGCGGGGGGGCCGGAGCAGTTCTTC. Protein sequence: CVSSRRPIAGGPEQFF.

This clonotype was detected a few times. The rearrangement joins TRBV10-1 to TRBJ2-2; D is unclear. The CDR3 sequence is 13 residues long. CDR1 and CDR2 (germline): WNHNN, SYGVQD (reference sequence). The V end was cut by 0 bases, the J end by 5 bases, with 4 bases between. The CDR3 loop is CASSESKTGELFF. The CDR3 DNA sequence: TGCGCCAGCAGTGAGTCAAAGACCGGGGAGCTGTTTTTT.

CDR3 amino acids: CASSLNRPLYEQYF. The CDR3 nucleotides are TGTGCCAGCAGCTTAAACCGGCCGCTCTACGAGCAGTACTTC. V gene TRBV11-2 combines with J gene TRBJ2-4, with no clear D. The J call may be wrong; the DNA end is better matched by TRBJ2-7. CDR3 size: 14 residues. Germline CDR1 and CDR2: SGHAT and FQNNGV.

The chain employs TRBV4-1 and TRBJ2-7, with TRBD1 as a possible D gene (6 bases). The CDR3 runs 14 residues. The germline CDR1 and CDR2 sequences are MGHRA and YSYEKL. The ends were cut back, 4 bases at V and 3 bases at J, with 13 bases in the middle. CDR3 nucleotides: TGCGCCAGCAGCCCGAGGACAGATGACTACGAGCAGTACTTC. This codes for CASSPRTDDYEQYF.

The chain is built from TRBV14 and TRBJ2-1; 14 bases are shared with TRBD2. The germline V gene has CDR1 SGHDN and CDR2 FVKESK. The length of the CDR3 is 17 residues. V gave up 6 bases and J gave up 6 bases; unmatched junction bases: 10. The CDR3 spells CASRLGTSGGIFNEQFF. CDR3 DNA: TGTGCCAGCAGACTCGGGACTAGCGGGGGAATTTTCAATGAGCAGTTCTTC.

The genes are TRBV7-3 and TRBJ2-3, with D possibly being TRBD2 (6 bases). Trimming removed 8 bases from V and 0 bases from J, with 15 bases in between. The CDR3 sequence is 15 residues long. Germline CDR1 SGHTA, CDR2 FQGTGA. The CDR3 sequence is CASGLAGSSTDTQYF. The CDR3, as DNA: TGTGCCAGCGGTCTGGCGGGGAGTAGCACAGATACGCAGTATTTT.

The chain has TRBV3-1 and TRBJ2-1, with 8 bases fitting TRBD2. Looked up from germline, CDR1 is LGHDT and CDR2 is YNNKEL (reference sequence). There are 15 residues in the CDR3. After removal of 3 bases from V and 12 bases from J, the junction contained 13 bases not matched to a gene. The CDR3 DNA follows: TGTGCCAGCAGCCATCCGGGACTAGGGTCCTTTGGGCAGTTCTTC. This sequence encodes CASSHPGLGSFGQFF.

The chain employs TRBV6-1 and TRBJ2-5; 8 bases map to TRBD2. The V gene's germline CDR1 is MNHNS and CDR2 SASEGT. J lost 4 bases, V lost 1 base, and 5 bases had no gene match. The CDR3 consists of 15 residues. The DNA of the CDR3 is TGTGCCAGCAGTGAAGAAGGACTAGCTAGAGAGACCCAGTACTTC. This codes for CASSEEGLARETQYF.

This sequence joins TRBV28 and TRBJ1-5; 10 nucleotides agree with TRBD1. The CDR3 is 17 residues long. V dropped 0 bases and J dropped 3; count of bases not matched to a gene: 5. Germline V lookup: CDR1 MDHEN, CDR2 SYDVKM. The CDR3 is CASSLWRTGGNNQPQHF. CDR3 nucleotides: TGTGCCAGCAGTTTATGGCGGACAGGGGGGAACAATCAGCCCCAGCATTTT.

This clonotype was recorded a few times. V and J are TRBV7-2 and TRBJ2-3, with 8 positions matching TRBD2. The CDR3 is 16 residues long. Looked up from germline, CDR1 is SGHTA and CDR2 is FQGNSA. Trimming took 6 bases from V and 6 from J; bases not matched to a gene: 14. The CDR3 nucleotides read TGTGCCAGCAGTAAGGGCGGGGGGTTGCCTCGGGATACGCAGTATTTT. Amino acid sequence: CASSKGGGLPRDTQYF.

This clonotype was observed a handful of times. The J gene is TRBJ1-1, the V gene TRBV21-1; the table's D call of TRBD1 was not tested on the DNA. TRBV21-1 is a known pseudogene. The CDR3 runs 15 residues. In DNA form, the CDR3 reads TGTGCCAGCAGCCTCGGAACAGGGGGCAACTCTGAAGCTTTCTTT. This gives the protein CASSLGTGGNSEAFF.

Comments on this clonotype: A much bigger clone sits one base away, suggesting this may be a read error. The CDR3 spells CASSRQSGYNGQFF. The CDR3 coding sequence is TGTGCCAGCAGTCGACAGTCAGGATACAATGGGCAGTTCTTC. The chain employs TRBV2 and TRBJ2-1, with a tentative D call TRBD1 (5 bases). The V gene's germline CDR1 is SNHLY and CDR2 FYNNEI. The CDR3 has 14 residues. Drawing the rest from reference TRBV2 and TRBJ2-1, the complete variable domain is EPEVTQTPSHQVTQMGQEVILRCVPISNHLYFYWYRQILGQKVEFLVSFYNNEISEKSEIFDDQFSVERPDGSNFTLKIRSTKLEDSAMYFCASSRQSGYNGQFFGPGTRLTVL.

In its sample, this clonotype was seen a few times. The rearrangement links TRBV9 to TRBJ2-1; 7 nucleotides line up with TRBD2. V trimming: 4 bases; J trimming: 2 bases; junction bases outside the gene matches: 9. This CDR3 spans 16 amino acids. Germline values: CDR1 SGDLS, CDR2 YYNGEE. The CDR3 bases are TGTGCCAGCAGCCCCCCTAGTGGGGGGGCCTACAATGAGCAGTTCTTC. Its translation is CASSPPSGGAYNEQFF.

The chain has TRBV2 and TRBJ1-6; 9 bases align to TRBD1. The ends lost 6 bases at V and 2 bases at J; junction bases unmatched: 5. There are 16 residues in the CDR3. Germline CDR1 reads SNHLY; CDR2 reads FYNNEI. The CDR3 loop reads CASRGTGNPYNSPLHF. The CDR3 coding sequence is TGTGCCAGCAGGGGGACAGGGAACCCCTATAATTCACCCCTCCACTTT.

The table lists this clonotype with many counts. Here the CDR3 reads CASRDSLYGYTF. The CDR3 nucleotides are TGTGCCAGCAGGGACAGCCTCTATGGCTACACCTTC. The V gene is TRBV25-1, the J gene TRBJ1-2; D may be TRBD1 (6 bases). The CDR3 covers 12 residues. The V end lost 6 bases, the J end lost 4 bases, and 9 bases lay between the germline ends. CDR1 and CDR2 from the germline V gene are MGHDK and SYGVNS.

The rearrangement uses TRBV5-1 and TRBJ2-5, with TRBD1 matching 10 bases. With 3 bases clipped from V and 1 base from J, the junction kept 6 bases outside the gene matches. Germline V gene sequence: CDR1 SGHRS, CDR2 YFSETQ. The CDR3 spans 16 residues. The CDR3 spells CASSSLTGGGQETQYF. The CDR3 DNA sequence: TGCGCCAGCAGCTCGCTGACAGGGGGCGGCCAAGAGACCCAGTACTTC. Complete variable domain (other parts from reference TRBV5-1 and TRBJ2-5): KAGVTQTPRYLIKTRGQQVTLSCSPISGHRSVSWYQQTPGQGLQFLFEYFSETQRNKGNFPGRFSGRQFSNSRSEMNVSTLELGDSALYLCASSSLTGGGQETQYFGPGTRLLVL.

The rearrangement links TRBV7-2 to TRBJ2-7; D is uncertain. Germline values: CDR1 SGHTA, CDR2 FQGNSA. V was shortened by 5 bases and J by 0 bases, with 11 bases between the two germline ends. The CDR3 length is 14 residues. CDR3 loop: CASSKISSSYEQYF. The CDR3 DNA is TGTGCCAGCAGCAAAATCTCGAGCTCCTACGAGCAGTACTTC.

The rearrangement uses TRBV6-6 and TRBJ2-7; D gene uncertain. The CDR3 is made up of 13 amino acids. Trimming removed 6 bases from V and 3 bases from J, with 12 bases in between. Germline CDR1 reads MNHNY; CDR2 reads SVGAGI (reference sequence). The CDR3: CASSPGRNYEQYF. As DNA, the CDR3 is TGTGCCAGCAGCCCCGGCAGGAACTACGAGCAGTACTTC.

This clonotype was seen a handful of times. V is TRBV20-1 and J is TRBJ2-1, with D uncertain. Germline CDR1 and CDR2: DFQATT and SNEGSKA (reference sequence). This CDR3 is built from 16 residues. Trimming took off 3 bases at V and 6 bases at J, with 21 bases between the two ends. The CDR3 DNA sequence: TGCAGTGCTAGCCCGCCCTCGGAAGACCCTACCAATGAGCAGTTCTTC. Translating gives CSASPPSEDPTNEQFF.

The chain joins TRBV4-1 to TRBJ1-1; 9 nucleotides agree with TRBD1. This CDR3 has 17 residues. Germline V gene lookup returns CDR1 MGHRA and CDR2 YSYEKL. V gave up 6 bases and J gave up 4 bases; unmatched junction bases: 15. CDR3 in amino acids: CASSYGPGTGTGTEAFF. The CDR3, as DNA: TGCGCCAGCAGTTACGGTCCCGGGACAGGGACGGGCACTGAAGCTTTCTTT.